The 7 T cell receptor beta chains given below trace back to one sample, sequenced in a study of lymphopenia after photon versus proton radiotherapy. Sequencing was performed with immunoSEQ multiplex PCR; in TCRdb, only in-frame clones are kept and a portion is missing. This table holds tens of thousands of clones, over 80% found once. The material was peripheral blood, obtained from a patient treated with proton-based radiotherapy. The receptor set was obtained from a woman aged 70 to 79 with pancreatic cancer.

The J gene is TRBJ2-3, the V gene TRBV10-3, with D maybe TRBD1 (5 bases). The CDR3 length is 13 residues. The ends were cut back, 2 bases at V and 3 bases at J, with 6 bases in the middle. Germline values: CDR1 ENHRY, CDR2 SYGVKD. The DNA for the CDR3 is TGTGCCATCAGTGAGGGGGCGACAGATACGCAGTATTTT. The encoded protein is CAISEGATDTQYF.

The V and J genes are TRBV7-8 and TRBJ2-2, with 8 bases matching TRBD2. Germline CDR1 reads SGHVS; CDR2 reads FQNEAQ. With V trimmed by 4 bases and J by 4 bases, 17 bases remained unmatched. This CDR3 contains 19 residues. The CDR3 loop is CASSSQGLAGRRGTGELFF. In DNA, the CDR3 is TGTGCCAGCAGCTCCCAAGGCCTAGCGGGCAGACGAGGCACCGGGGAGCTGTTTTTT.

The chain employs TRBV28 and TRBJ2-1; D unresolved. Germline CDR1 reads MDHEN; CDR2 reads SYDVKM. This CDR3 is built from 13 residues. V dropped 2 bases and J dropped 7 bases, with 9 bases sitting between them. The CDR3 sequence: CASSLQRKNEQFF. The CDR3 nucleotides read TGTGCCAGCAGTTTACAGCGAAAGAATGAGCAGTTCTTC.

The chain is built from TRBV28 and TRBJ2-5, with 9 bases fitting TRBD2. CDR1 and CDR2 from the germline V gene are MDHEN and SYDVKM. The CDR3 is 13 residues long. J was trimmed by 5 bases and V by 10 bases; bases with no gene match: 8. As DNA, the CDR3 is TGTGCCAACAAAGCGGGGGGCGGGGAGACCCAGTACTTC. This encodes CANKAGGGETQYF.

The V and J genes are TRBV7-3 and TRBJ1-4; no firm D call. Germline values: CDR1 SGHTA, CDR2 FQGTGA. V shed 5 bases and J shed 5 bases, with 9 bases lying between them. This CDR3 is 13 amino acids long. CDR3 in amino acids: CASSRRANEKLFF. In nucleotides, the CDR3 is TGTGCCAGCAGCCGGAGGGCGAATGAAAAACTGTTTTTT.

This chain links TRBV6-1 with TRBJ1-5; TRBD1 might be the D (6 bases). The CDR3 contains 12 residues. V lost 1 base and J lost 15, with 13 bases in between. Germline-derived CDR1 and CDR2 are MNHNS and SASEGT. The CDR3 coding sequence is TGTGCCAGCAGTGAAGTGGGATTAGGGGGGCATTTT. Translated, it gives CASSEVGLGGHF.

This clone occurred a few times. The gene calls are TRBV12-5 and TRBJ1-1, with 8 bases that match TRBD1. J lost 3 bases, V lost 4 bases, and 4 bases had no gene match. Germline CDR1 LGHNT, CDR2 FRNRAP. CDR3 length: 14 residues. In nucleotides, the CDR3 is TGTGCTAGTGGTTATCACAGGGGGGACACTGAAGCTTTCTTT. Translated, it gives CASGYHRGDTEAFF.